The clone carrying this T cell receptor beta chain has a count of ten or more. The data derive from a study of T cells in Graves' hyperthyroidism and ophthalmopathy. CDR1 and CDR2 from the germline V gene are KGHDR and SFDVKD. Trimming left V 5 bases short and J 4 bases short, with 8 bases between. The CDR3 sequence is 13 residues long. The CDR3 regions of TCR beta were amplified from RNA transcripts. A set of HTBI primers served as the primers for a first-round RT-PCR of the TCR CDR3. TCRdb ran MiXCR on the multiplex PCR reads and lists one entry per CDR3 protein. The repertoire holds 450,000 to 650,000 distinct CDR3 sequences, with 20% to 25% as singletons.

This TCR was recovered from a man aged 18 to 30 with Graves' hyperthyroidism. The material sequenced was blood. V is TRBV24-1 and J is TRBJ1-5; D is perhaps TRBD1 (5 bases). The CDR3 bases are TGTGCCACCAGTGCGGGACGGAATCAGCCCCAGCATTTT. This encodes CATSAGRNQPQHF.